This T cell receptor (beta chain) was documented in a study of control samples from healthy donors and cancer patients (dated by TCRdb to about 2020). The protocol used for the library was the immunoSEQ multiplex PCR assay. TCRdb holds this immuneACCESS table with in-frame rearrangements only. Some clones are missing; in checked studies, unresolved V genes explain under half, and the rest has no known cause. The sample table records around 70,000 clones; around nine tenths of these occur just once. Around a tenth of the sample goes to the ten largest clones. Between the V and J ends, shortened by 7 bases and 3 bases respectively, the junction contains 16 bases. The CDR3 numbers 15 residues from cysteine through phenylalanine. The sequence is cut down to CDR3 DNA, 45 bases in frame from base 1. Based on the germline V gene, the CDR1 and CDR2 sequences are SNHLY and FYNNEI. Comments on this clone: Its antigen is not yet known. Base qualities are missing; no much larger clone stands one base away.

The rearranged segments are TRBV2 and TRBJ1-5, with no D gene named confidently. The source material was PBMCs. The TCR was taken from a woman aged 50 to 60 with colorectal cancer. The CDR3 region has the sequence CASKRRLGSNQPQHF. The DNA reads TGTGCCAGCAAAAGGCGTTTGGGGTCCAATCAGCCCCAGCATTTT.